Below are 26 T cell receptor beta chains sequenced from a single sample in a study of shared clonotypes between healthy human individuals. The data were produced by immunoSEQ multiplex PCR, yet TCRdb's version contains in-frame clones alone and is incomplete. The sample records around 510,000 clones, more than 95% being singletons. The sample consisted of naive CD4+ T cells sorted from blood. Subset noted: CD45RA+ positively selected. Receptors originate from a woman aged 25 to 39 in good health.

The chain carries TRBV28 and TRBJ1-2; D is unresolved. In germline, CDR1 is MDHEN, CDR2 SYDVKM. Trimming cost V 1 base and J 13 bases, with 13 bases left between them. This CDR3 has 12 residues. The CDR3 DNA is TGTGCCAGCAGTTTATCAGGCGCCGTGGTCACCTTC. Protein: CASSLSGAVVTF.

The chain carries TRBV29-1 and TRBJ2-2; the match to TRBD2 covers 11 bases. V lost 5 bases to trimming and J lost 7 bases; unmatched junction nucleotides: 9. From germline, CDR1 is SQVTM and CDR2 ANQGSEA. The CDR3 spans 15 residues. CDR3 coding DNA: TGCAGCGTTCAGGTAGCGGGAGGGCCTAACGGGGAGCTGTTTTTT. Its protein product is CSVQVAGGPNGELFF.

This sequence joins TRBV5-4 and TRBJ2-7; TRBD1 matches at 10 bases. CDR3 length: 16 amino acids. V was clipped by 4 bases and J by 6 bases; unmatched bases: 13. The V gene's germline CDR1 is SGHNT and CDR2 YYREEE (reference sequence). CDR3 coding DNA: TGTGCCAGCAGCAATCCCCCGGGACAGGGGTCAGTCGAGCAGTACTTC. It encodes CASSNPPGQGSVEQYF.

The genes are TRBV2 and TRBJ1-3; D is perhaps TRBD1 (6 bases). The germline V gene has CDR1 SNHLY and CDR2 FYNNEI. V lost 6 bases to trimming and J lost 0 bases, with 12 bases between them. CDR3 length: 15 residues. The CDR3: CASSLGQYSGNTIYF. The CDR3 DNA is TGTGCCAGCAGCTTAGGACAGTACTCTGGAAACACCATATATTTT.

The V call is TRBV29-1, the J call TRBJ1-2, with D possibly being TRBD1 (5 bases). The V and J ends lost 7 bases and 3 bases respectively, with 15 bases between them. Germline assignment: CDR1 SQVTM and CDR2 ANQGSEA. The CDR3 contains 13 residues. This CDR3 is CSAKTGTDYGYTF. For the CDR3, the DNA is TGCAGCGCCAAGACCGGGACCGACTATGGCTACACCTTC. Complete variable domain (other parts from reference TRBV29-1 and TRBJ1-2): SAVISQKPSRDICQRGTSLTIQCQVDSQVTMMFWYRQQPGQSLTLIATANQGSEATYESGFVIDKFPISRPNLTFSTLTVSNMSPEDSSIYLCSAKTGTDYGYTFGSGTRLTVV.

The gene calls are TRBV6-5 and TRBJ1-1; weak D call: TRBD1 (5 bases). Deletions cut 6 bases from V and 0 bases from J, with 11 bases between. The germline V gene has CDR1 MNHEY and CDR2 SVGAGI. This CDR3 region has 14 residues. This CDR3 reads CASSFDRLNTEAFF. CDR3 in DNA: TGTGCCAGCAGCTTTGACAGACTGAACACTGAAGCTTTCTTT.

The CDR3 reads CASSVTGSEQYF. The CDR3 nucleotides read TGTGCCAGCAGCGTCACTGGTTCCGAGCAGTACTTC. The chain recombines TRBV6-1 with TRBJ2-7, with D unresolved. Per the germline V gene, CDR1 is MNHNS and CDR2 is SASEGT. V shed 6 bases and J shed 6 bases, with 12 bases lying between them. This CDR3 is 12 amino acids long.

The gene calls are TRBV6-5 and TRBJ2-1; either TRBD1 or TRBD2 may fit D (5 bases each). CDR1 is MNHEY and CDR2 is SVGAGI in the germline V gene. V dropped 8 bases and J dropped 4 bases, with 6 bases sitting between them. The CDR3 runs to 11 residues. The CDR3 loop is CASEGYNEQFF. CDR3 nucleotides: TGTGCCAGCGAGGGGTACAATGAGCAGTTCTTC.

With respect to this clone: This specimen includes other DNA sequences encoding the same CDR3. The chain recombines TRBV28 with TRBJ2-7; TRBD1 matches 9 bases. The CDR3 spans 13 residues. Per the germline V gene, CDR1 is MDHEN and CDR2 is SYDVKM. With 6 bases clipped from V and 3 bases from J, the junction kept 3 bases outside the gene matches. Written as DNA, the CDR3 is TGTGCCAGCAGCTCGGGACAGGGCTACGAGCAGTACTTC. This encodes CASSSGQGYEQYF.

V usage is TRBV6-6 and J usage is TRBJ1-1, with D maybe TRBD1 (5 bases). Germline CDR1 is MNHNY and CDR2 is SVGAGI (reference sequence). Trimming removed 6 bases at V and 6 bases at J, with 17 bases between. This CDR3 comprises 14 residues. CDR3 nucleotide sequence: TGTGCCAGCAGCACAACTGGGGGGGGTCCTGAAGCTTTCTTT. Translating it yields CASSTTGGGPEAFF.

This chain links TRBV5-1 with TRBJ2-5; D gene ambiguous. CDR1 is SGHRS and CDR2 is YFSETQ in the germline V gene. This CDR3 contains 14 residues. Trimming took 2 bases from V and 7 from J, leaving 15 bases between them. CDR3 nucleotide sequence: TGCGCCAGCAGCTTAGAACCCCGGACGGGGACCCAGTACTTC. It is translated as CASSLEPRTGTQYF.

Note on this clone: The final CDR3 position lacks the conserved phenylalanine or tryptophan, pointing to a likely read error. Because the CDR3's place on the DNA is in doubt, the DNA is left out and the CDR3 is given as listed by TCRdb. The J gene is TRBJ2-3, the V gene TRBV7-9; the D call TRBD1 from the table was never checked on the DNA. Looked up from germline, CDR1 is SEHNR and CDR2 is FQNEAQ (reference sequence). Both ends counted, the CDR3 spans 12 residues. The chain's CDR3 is CASSSRGAGGLY.

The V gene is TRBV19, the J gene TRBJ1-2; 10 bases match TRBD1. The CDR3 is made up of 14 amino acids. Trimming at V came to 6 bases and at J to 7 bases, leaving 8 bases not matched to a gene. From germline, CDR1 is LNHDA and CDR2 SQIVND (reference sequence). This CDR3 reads CASRIDRGLAGYTF. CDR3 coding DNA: TGTGCCAGTAGAATCGACAGGGGGCTGGCTGGCTACACCTTC. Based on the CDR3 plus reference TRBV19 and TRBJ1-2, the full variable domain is DGGITQSPKYLFRKEGQNVTLSCEQNLNHDAMYWYRQDPGQGLRLIYYSQIVNDFQKGDIAEGYSVSREKKESFPLTVTSAQKNPTAFYLCASRIDRGLAGYTFGSGTRLTVV.

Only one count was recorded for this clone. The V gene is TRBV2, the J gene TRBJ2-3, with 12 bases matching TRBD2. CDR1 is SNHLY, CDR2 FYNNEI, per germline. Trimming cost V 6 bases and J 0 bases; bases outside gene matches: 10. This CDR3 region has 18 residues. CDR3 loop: CASRSGLAGYPSTDTQYF. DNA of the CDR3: TGTGCCAGCAGGTCGGGACTAGCGGGTTACCCGAGCACAGATACGCAGTATTTT.

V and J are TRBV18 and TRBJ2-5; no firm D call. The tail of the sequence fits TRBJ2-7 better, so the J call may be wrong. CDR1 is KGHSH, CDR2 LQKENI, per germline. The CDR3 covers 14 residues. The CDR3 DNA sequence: TGTGCCAGCTCACAACAAGGGCACTCCTACGAGCAGTACTTC. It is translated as CASSQQGHSYEQYF.

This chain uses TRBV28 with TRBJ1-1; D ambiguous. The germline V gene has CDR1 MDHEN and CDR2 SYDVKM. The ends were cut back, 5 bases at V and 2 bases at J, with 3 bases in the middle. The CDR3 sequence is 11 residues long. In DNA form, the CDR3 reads TGTGCCAGCAGTGATAACACTGAAGCTTTCTTT. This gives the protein CASSDNTEAFF.

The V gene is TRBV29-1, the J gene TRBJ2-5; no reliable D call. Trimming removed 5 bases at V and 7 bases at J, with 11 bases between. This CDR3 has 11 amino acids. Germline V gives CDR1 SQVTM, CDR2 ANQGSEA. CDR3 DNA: TGCAGCGTTCCAGCAACGGGGACCCAGTACTTC. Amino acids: CSVPATGTQYF.

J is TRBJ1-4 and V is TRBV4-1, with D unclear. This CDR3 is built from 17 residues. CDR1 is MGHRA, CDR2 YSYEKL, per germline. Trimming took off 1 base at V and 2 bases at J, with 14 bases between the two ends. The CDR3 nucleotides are TGCGCCAGCAGCCAAGGCGCGGGGTTGCGGACTAATGAAAAACTGTTTTTT. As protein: CASSQGAGLRTNEKLFF.

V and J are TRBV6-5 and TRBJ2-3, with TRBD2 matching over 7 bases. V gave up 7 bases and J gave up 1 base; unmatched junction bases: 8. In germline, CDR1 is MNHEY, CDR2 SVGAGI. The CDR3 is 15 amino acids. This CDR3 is CASTQTSERTDTQYF. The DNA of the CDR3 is TGTGCCAGCACCCAAACTAGCGAACGCACAGATACGCAGTATTTT.

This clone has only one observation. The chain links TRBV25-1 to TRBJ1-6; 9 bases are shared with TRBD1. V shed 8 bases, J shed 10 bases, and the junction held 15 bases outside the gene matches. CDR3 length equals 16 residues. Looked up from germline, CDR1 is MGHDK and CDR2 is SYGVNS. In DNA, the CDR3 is TGTGCCAGCTTAGTGTGGTTGACAGGGGGAGGATCACCCCTCCACTTT. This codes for CASLVWLTGGGSPLHF.

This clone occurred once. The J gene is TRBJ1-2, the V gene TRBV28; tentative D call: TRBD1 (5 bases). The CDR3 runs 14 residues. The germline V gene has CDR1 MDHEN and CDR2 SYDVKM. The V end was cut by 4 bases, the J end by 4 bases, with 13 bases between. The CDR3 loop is CASSYPDSPYGYTF. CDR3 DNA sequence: TGTGCCAGCAGTTACCCCGACAGTCCCTATGGCTACACCTTC.

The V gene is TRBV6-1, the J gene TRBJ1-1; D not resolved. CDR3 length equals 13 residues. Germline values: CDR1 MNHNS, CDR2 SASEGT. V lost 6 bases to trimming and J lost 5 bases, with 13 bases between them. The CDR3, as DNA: TGTGCCAGCAGGACGGAGGGAAGAACTGAAGCTTTCTTT. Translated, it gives CASRTEGRTEAFF.

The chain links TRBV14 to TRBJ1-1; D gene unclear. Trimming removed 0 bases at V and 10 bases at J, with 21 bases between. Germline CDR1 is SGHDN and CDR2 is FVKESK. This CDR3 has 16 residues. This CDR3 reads CASSQDEGTFRFTAFF. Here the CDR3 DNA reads TGTGCCAGCAGCCAAGACGAGGGAACTTTCAGGTTTACAGCTTTCTTT.

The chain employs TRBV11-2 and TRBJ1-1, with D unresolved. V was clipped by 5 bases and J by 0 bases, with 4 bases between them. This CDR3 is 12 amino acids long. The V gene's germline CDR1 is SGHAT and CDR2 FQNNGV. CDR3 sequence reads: CASSHLNTEAFF. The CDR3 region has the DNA TGTGCCAGCAGCCACTTGAACACTGAAGCTTTCTTT.

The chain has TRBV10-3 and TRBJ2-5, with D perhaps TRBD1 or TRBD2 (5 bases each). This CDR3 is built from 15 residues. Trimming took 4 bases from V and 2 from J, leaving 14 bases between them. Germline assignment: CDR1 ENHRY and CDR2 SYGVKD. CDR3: CAISADLGVQETQYF. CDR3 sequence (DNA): TGTGCCATCAGTGCTGATTTGGGGGTACAAGAGACCCAGTACTTC.

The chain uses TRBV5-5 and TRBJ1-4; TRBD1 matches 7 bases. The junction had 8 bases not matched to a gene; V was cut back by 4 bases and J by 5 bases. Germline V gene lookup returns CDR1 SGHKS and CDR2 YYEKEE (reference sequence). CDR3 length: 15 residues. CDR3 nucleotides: TGTGCCAGCAGCCCAGGGACAGCCATCAATGAAAAACTGTTTTTT. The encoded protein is CASSPGTAINEKLFF.